The sequence of this T cell receptor (beta chain) was determined in a study of cytomegalovirus exposure and HLA in healthy donors. Broader study findings: A cluster of highly shared sequence variants was likely a sequencing artifact.

Researchers ran the PCR with 60 Vbeta and 13 Jbeta primers. Using immunoSEQ multiplex PCR, the repertoire was profiled, and TCRdb retains in-frame clones only, with some absent. The data contain 100,000 to 150,000 clones, 8% to 11% of them singletons. CDR1 and CDR2 (germline): SGHTA, FQGTGA. V was clipped by 3 bases and J by 4 bases, with 12 bases between them. CDR3 size: 14 residues. This clone was seen only a few times. Its antigen is unidentified. Sequenced input: PBMCs. The source of this sequence is a woman between 18 and 29 years old in good health and CMV-seropositive. V gene TRBV7-3 combines with J gene TRBJ1-1; tentatively, D is TRBD1 (5 bases). DNA of the CDR3: TGTGCCAGCAGCTTGTGGGGGGAGGTCACTGAAGCTTTCTTT. Translated, it gives CASSLWGEVTEAFF.